This TCR beta chain was sequenced during a study of monozygotic twins with cystic fibrosis. Note on this clone: What it recognizes is unknown.

Assay: immunoSEQ multiplex PCR; the TCRdb copy retains only in-frame clones and omits some. This table holds 30,000 to 40,000 clones, 66% found once. Study-level points and caveats: Monozygotic CF twins shared more identical nucleotide clonotypes than unrelated patients. Clonality was generally low (median approximately 0.0088), higher in the most severe patients.

Germline loops: CDR1 MNHEY, CDR2 SMNVEV (reference sequence). The ends were cut back, 5 bases at V and 7 bases at J, with 14 bases in the middle. There are 14 residues in the CDR3. Source material: blood. The rearrangement links TRBV27 to TRBJ2-2; D unresolved. The TCR comes from a girl aged 5-17 years with cystic fibrosis. The chain's CDR3 is CASSEWTGGGELFF. CDR3 sequence (DNA): TGTGCCAGCAGTGAATGGACGGGTGGCGGGGAGCTGTTTTTT.